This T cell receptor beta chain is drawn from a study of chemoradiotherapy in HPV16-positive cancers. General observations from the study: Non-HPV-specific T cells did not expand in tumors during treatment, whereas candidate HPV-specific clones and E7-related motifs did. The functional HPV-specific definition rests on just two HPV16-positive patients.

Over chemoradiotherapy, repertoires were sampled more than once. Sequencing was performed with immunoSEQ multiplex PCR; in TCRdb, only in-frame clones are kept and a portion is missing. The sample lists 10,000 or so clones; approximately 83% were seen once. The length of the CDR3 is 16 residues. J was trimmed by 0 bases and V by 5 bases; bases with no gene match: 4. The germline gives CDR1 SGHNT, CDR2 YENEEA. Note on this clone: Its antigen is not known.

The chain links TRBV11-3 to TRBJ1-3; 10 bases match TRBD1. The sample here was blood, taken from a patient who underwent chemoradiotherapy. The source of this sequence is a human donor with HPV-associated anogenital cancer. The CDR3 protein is CASSPRTGGSGNTIYF. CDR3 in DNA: TGTGCCAGCAGCCCACGGACAGGGGGCTCTGGAAACACCATATATTTT.